This T cell receptor (beta chain) is from a study of control samples from healthy donors and cancer patients. TCRdb's copy holds only in-frame clones and misses some; the assay was immunoSEQ multiplex PCR. The table lists 95,000 to 150,000 clones, 70% to 90% of them singletons. Looked up from germline, CDR1 is SQVTM and CDR2 is ANQGSEA. V lost 4 bases to trimming and J lost 4 bases, with 13 bases between them. The CDR3 extends over 13 amino acids. This clone was recorded once. Sequencing was carried out using blood. V gene TRBV29-1 combines with J gene TRBJ1-2; D might be TRBD1 (6 bases). The source of this sequence is a man aged 40-49 years in good health. The CDR3 nucleotides read TGCAGCGTTGTTTCCGGGGGCAGCTATGGCTACACCTTC. Its translation: CSVVSGGSYGYTF. The complete variable domain, with remaining parts taken from reference TRBV29-1 and TRBJ1-2, reads SAVISQKPSRDICQRGTSLTIQCQVDSQVTMMFWYRQQPGQSLTLIATANQGSEATYESGFVIDKFPISRPNLTFSTLTVSNMSPEDSSIYLCSVVSGGSYGYTFGSGTRLTVV.